This TCR beta chain was captured by sequencing in a study of CD8+ T cells in alopecia areata. Across the study: Among treated patients, oral tofacitinib was administered at 5 to 10 mg twice daily. General study findings and limits: The treated group had a single nonresponder, limiting CD8+ expansion-response conclusions.

As for treatment: oral pan-JAK inhibitor, 5-10 mg twice daily. The sorting of PBMCs gave CD4+ and CD8+ T cells. V was clipped by 7 bases and J by 7 bases, with 11 bases between them. Germline CDR1 is SGHAT and CDR2 is FQNNGV. This CDR3 has 12 amino acids. As to this clone: Its antigen is undetermined.

cDNA reverse transcribed from extracted RNA served as the sequencing template. Using immunoSEQ multiplex PCR, the repertoire was profiled, and TCRdb retains in-frame clones only, with some absent. The sample records around 100,000 clones, around 86% being singletons. The material was CD8+ T cells sorted from blood, obtained around week 30, from a patient treated with tofacitinib. The chain carries TRBV11-2 and TRBJ2-1; no clear D. The sequence was collected from a human donor with alopecia areata. CDR3 in amino acids: CASTLGLNEQFF. The CDR3 nucleotides read TGTGCCAGCACCCTGGGCCTAAATGAGCAGTTCTTC.